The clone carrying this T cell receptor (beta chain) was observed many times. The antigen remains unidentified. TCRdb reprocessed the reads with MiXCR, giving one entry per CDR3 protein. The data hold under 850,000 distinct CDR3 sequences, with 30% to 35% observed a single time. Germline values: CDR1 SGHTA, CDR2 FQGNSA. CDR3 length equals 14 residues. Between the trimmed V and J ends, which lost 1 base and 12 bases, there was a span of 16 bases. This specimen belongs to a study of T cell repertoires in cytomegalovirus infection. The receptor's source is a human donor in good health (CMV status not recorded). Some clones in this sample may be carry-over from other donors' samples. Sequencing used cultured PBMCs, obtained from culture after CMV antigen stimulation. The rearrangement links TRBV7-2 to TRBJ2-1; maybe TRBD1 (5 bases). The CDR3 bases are TGTGCCAGCAGCTTAGTGCCCAGACAGTTCTCGCAGTTCTTC. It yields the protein CASSLVPRQFSQFF.